One sample yielded the 20 T cell receptor beta chains listed below, sequenced in a study of T cell responses to AZD1222 COVID-19 vaccine. TCRdb's copy holds only in-frame clones and misses some; the assay was immunoSEQ multiplex PCR. The profile shows tens of thousands of clones, around 86% of them singletons. The sample in question was peripheral blood, obtained on day 0 of AZD1222 vaccination. The source of these receptors is an adult in good health.

This clone was found once. This chain uses TRBV3-1 (or the pseudogene TRBV3-2) with TRBJ1-2; 8 nucleotides agree with TRBD1. CDR1 is LGHDT, CDR2 YNNKEL, per germline (reference sequence). V shed 1 base and J 10 bases; nucleotides not matched to a gene: 2. CDR3 length: 12 amino acids. In DNA, the CDR3 is TGTGCCAGCAGCCAAGGGACAGGGTACTACACCTTC. It is translated as CASSQGTGYYTF.

The V and J genes are TRBV5-1 and TRBJ2-5; D might be TRBD1 (6 bases). V gave up 2 bases and J gave up 1 base, with 9 bases separating them. In germline, CDR1 is SGHRS, CDR2 YFSETQ. The CDR3 consists of 14 residues. The CDR3 DNA reads as TGCGCCAGCAGCTTAACAGGGTTCCAAGAGACCCAGTACTTC. Translated, it gives CASSLTGFQETQYF.

The count of this clone is one. The genes are TRBV5-4 and TRBJ2-7; D possibly corresponds to TRBD1 (6 bases). CDR1 is SGHNT and CDR2 is YYREEE in the germline V gene (reference sequence). Trimming took 4 bases from V and 2 from J, leaving 13 bases between them. The CDR3 totals 14 residues. The CDR3 nucleotides read TGTGCCAGCAGCGCCAGGGGTAATGCCTACGAGCAGTACTTC. It yields the protein CASSARGNAYEQYF.

This chain uses TRBV9 with TRBJ2-5, with 12 bases that match TRBD2. CDR3 length: 17 residues. Germline V gene sequence: CDR1 SGDLS, CDR2 YYNGEE. Trimming removed 3 bases from V and 1 base from J; junction bases left unmatched: 7. The CDR3 DNA reads as TGTGCCAGCAGCGCACTAGCGGGAGGTAGGGTCCAAGAGACCCAGTACTTC. It codes for CASSALAGGRVQETQYF. The complete variable domain, with remaining parts taken from reference TRBV9 and TRBJ2-5, reads DSGVTQTPKHLITATGQRVTLRCSPRSGDLSVYWYQQSLDQGLQFLIQYYNGEERAKGNILERFSAQQFPDLHSELNLSSLELGDSALYFCASSALAGGRVQETQYFGPGTRLLVL.

The rearrangement joins TRBV6-5 to TRBJ1-3, with a tentative D call TRBD1 (6 bases). The CDR3 is 14 residues long. The V and J ends lost 6 bases and 1 base respectively, with 10 bases between them. Germline V gene lookup returns CDR1 MNHEY and CDR2 SVGAGI. This CDR3 reads CASRYQGSGNTIYF. For the CDR3, the DNA is TGTGCCAGCAGATACCAGGGGTCTGGAAACACCATATATTTT.

This clone showed up just once. This rearrangement joins TRBV7-6 to TRBJ1-4, with D perhaps matching TRBD1 (5 bases). CDR1 and CDR2 from the germline V gene are SGHVS and FNYEAQ. V was cut by 2 bases and J by 2 bases, with 9 bases left in between. The CDR3 is made up of 15 amino acids. The CDR3 nucleotides are TGTGCCAGCAGCTTAAGGGGTCTCACTAATGAAAAACTGTTTTTT. This sequence encodes CASSLRGLTNEKLFF.

This sequence joins TRBV5-1 and TRBJ2-1; D gene unclear. In germline, CDR1 is SGHRS, CDR2 YFSETQ. V lost 0 bases and J 1 base, leaving 5 bases between the germline ends. The CDR3 spans 14 residues. The CDR3 bases are TGCGCCAGCAGCTTGGCTTTGTCCTACAATGAGCAGTTCTTC. Translating it yields CASSLALSYNEQFF.

CDR3 protein: CASSSWTGGNSPLHF. In DNA, the CDR3 is TGTGCCAGTAGTAGTTGGACAGGGGGTAATTCACCCCTCCACTTT. The chain links TRBV19 to TRBJ1-6; TRBD1 aligns across 10 bases. With 4 bases clipped from V and 6 bases from J, the junction kept 3 bases outside the gene matches. The germline V gene has CDR1 LNHDA and CDR2 SQIVND (reference sequence). CDR3 length: 15 residues.

V and J are TRBV11-2 and TRBJ2-2; possibly TRBD1 for D (6 bases). The CDR3 has 18 residues. Germline V gene sequence: CDR1 SGHAT, CDR2 FQNNGV. Trimming left V 1 base short and J 2 bases short, with 17 bases between. CDR3 sequence: CASSLAVWGRGNTGELFF. CDR3 DNA: TGTGCCAGCAGCTTAGCGGTGTGGGGGCGCGGTAACACCGGGGAGCTGTTTTTT.

V is TRBV30 and J is TRBJ1-1; D might be TRBD1 (6 bases). V shed 1 base and J shed 7 bases, with 7 bases lying between them. This CDR3 has 11 residues. The germline V gene has CDR1 GTSNPN and CDR2 SVGIG (reference sequence). The CDR3 DNA is TGTGCCTGGAGTGACAGGGATGAAGCTTTCTTT. It yields the protein CAWSDRDEAFF.

This clone came up a few times. The J gene is TRBJ1-2, the V gene TRBV19; TRBD1 might be the D (5 bases). This CDR3 comprises 15 residues. CDR1 and CDR2 (germline): LNHDA, SQIVND (reference sequence). Deletions cut 2 bases from V and 6 bases from J, with 16 bases between. CDR3 loop: CASSITHWDGNGYTF. CDR3 sequence (DNA): TGTGCCAGTAGTATAACCCATTGGGACGGAAATGGCTACACCTTC.

CDR3 residues: CASGGGRNTEAFF. The DNA for the CDR3 is TGTGCCAGTGGTGGGGGACGGAACACTGAAGCTTTCTTT. V is TRBV19 and J is TRBJ1-1, with a tentative D call TRBD1 (5 bases). Germline V lookup: CDR1 LNHDA, CDR2 SQIVND (reference sequence). The CDR3 covers 13 residues. With 8 bases removed from V and 1 base from J, the gap between germline ends came to 11 bases.

The chain uses TRBV19 and TRBJ2-3; possible D gene TRBD2, 6 bases. Trimming removed 5 bases from V and 8 bases from J, with 14 bases in between. This CDR3 contains 13 residues. In germline, CDR1 is LNHDA, CDR2 SQIVND (reference sequence). CDR3 sequence reads: CASSLGLPGTQYF. CDR3 in DNA: TGTGCCAGTAGTCTGGGACTCCCAGGTACGCAGTATTTT.

The gene calls are TRBV12-2 and TRBJ2-3; the listed D gene, TRBD2, was not tested against the DNA. TRBV12-2 is classified as a pseudogene. This CDR3 is 14 amino acids long. CDR3 DNA: TGTGCAAGTCGCTTGAGGGGGGGGACAGATACGCAGTATTTT. Translation: CASRLRGGTDTQYF.

The J gene is TRBJ1-1, the V gene TRBV7-2; D call uncertain. Deletions cut 1 base from V and 7 bases from J, with 10 bases between. Germline V lookup: CDR1 SGHTA, CDR2 FQGNSA. The CDR3 spans 13 residues. In nucleotides, the CDR3 is TGTGCCAGCAGCTTAGAGGGATGGGGTGAAGCTTTCTTT. Translation: CASSLEGWGEAFF.

This clone was detected a few times. The chain recombines TRBV27 with TRBJ2-3; 8 nucleotides match TRBD1. The germline gives CDR1 MNHEY, CDR2 SMNVEV (reference sequence). The length of the CDR3 is 15 residues. V was pared by 5 bases and J by 2 bases, with 6 bases of the junction left unmatched. The CDR3 coding sequence is TGTGCCAGCAGTGTAATCAGGGGGCTCACAGATACGCAGTATTTT. This codes for CASSVIRGLTDTQYF.

This clone was observed a handful of times. The chain combines TRBV5-1 with TRBJ1-2; TRBD1 matches 10 bases. The CDR3 totals 15 residues. V lost 2 bases and J lost 2; bases outside the gene matches: 3. Germline CDR1 and CDR2: SGHRS and YFSETQ. The CDR3 sequence: CASSFQGQGNYGYTF. CDR3 bases: TGCGCCAGCAGCTTTCAGGGACAGGGGAACTATGGCTACACCTTC. The full variable domain, with the rest looked up from reference TRBV5-1 and TRBJ1-2, is KAGVTQTPRYLIKTRGQQVTLSCSPISGHRSVSWYQQTPGQGLQFLFEYFSETQRNKGNFPGRFSGRQFSNSRSEMNVSTLELGDSALYLCASSFQGQGNYGYTFGSGTRLTVV.

The V call is TRBV11-2, the J call TRBJ2-1; TRBD1 agrees at 7 bases. V dropped 4 bases and J dropped 7; count of bases not matched to a gene: 10. CDR1 and CDR2 (germline): SGHAT, FQNNGV. The CDR3 covers 15 residues. The CDR3 loop is CASSSYRGQGNEQFF. The CDR3 nucleotides are TGTGCCAGCAGCTCTTACAGGGGCCAGGGGAATGAGCAGTTCTTC.

The genes are TRBV7-9 and TRBJ2-3; D ambiguous. There are 12 residues in the CDR3. The V end lost 8 bases, the J end lost 6 bases, and 12 bases lay between the germline ends. Per germline, CDR1 SEHNR and CDR2 FQNEAQ (reference sequence). The CDR3 DNA is TGTGCCAGCGGGGTGCAGACGGATACGCAGTATTTT. It codes for CASGVQTDTQYF.

By sample fraction, this clone is medium-sized. This chain's CDR3 is CATTRGGTEAFF. The DNA for the CDR3 is TGTGCCACCACCAGGGGTGGCACTGAAGCTTTCTTT. The chain couples TRBV18 to TRBJ1-1, with a weak D call TRBD1 (6 bases). There are 12 residues in the CDR3. The germline CDR1 and CDR2 sequences are KGHSH and LQKENI. The germline V and J ends were trimmed by 10 bases and 4 bases, with 13 bases remaining between them.